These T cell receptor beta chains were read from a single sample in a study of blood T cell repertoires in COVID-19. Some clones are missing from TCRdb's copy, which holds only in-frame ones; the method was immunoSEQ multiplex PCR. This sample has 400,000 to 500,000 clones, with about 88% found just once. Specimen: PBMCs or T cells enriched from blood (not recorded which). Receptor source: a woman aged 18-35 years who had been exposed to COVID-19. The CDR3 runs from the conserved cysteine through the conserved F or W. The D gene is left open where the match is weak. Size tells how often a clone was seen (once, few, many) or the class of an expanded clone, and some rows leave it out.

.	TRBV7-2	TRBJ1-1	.	TGTGCCAGCACCCGGTCCGGTTCTATAGGAGCTGAAGCTTTCTTT	CASTRSGSIGAEAFF
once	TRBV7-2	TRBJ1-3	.	TGTGCCAGCAGCTTTGGCTCAAACAGGGAGCCCATATATTTT	CASSFGSNREPIYF
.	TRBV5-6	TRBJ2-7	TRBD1	TGTGCCAGCAGCTTGGCACGGACAGGGGGCATCTACGAGCAGTACTTC	CASSLARTGGIYEQYF
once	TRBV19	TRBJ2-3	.	TGTGCCAGTAGTGGGACCGGGACACCCAAGTCAGATACGCAGTATTTT	CASSGTGTPKSDTQYF
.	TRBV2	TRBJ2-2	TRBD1	TGTGCCAGCAGGGGGACAGTGAACACCGGGGAGCTGTTTTTT	CASRGTVNTGELFF
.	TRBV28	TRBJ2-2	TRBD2	TGTGCCAGCCGGACTAGCGGGAGAGCGAACACCGGGGAGCTGTTTTTT	CASRTSGRANTGELFF
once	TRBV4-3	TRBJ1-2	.	TGCGCCAGCAGCCCGTACTCGGACAGCAGTGGCTACACCTTC	CASSPYSDSSGYTF
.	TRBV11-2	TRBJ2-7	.	TGTGCCAGCAGCTCAGGGGCCAGCTCCTACGAGCAGTACTTC	CASSSGASSYEQYF
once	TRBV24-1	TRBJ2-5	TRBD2	TGTGCCACTGGGGAGGGTGGCGGAGAGACCCAGTACTTC	CATGEGGGETQYF
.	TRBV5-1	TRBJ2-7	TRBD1	TGCGCCAGCAGCTTGGGGGACAGGGATTCCTACGAGCAGTACTTC	CASSLGDRDSYEQYF
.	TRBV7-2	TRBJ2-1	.	TGTGCCAGCAGCTTACCCCCGGGTCTTAATGAGCAGTTCTTC	CASSLPPGLNEQFF
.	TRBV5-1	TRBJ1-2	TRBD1	TGCGCCAGCAGCTTGGAGGGACAGTCCTATGGCTACACCTTC	CASSLEGQSYGYTF
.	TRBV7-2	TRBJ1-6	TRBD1	TGTGCCAGCAGCTCGGGACAGAGCTCCTATAATTCACCCCTCCACTTT	CASSSGQSSYNSPLHF
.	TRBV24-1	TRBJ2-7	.	TGTGCCACCAGTGACCCGACAGGCCCAGGGAGCTCCTACGAGCAGTACTTC	CATSDPTGPGSSYEQYF
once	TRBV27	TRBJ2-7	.	TGTGCCAGCAGCCCCCGACAGAAGTACTACGAGCAGTACTTC	CASSPRQKYYEQYF
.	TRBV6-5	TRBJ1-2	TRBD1	TGTGCCAGCAAGACAGGGAGCTCCTATGGCTACACCTTC	CASKTGSSYGYTF
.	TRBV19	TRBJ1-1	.	TGTGCCAGTACCGCCGGGTCCTCCCTGACTGAAGCTTTCTTT	CASTAGSSLTEAFF
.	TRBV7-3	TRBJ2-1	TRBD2	TGTGCCAGCAGCCCACGCGGTAGCGGGGGGGATAATGAGCAGTTCTTC	CASSPRGSGGDNEQFF
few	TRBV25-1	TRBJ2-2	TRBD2	TGTGCCAGCACCGAAGGGAGCGGGGTTAACACCGGGGAGCTGTTTTTT	CASTEGSGVNTGELFF
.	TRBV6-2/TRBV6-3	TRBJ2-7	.	TGTGCCAGCAGTCCCAGGGGATACGAGCAGTACTTC	CASSPRGYEQYF
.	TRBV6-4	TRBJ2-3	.	TGTGCCAGCAGGCTTAGCGTTAGCACAGATACGCAGTATTTT	CASRLSVSTDTQYF
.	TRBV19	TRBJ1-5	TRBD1	TGTGCCAGTAACCGGGACAGGGACCTTAGCAATCAGCCCCAGCATTTT	CASNRDRDLSNQPQHF
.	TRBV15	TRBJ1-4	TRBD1	TGTGCCACCAGCACGGACAGGGGGGATATTATGGCTAATGAAAAACTGTTTTTT	CATSTDRGDIMANEKLFF
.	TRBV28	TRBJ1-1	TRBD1	TGTGCCAGCAGGGGACAGGGGCCATGGAACACTGAAGCTTTCTTT	CASRGQGPWNTEAFF
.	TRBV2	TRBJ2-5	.	TGTGCCAGCAGTATCAGCGGACAAGAGACCCAGTACTTC	CASSISGQETQYF
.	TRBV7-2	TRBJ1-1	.	TGTGCCAGCAGCTTAGCTCCCAGGGGCACTGAAGCTTTCTTT	CASSLAPRGTEAFF
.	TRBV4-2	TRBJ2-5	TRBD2	TGTGCCAGCAGCCAAGAGGTAGCGGGGGGACAAGAGACCCAGTACTTC	CASSQEVAGGQETQYF
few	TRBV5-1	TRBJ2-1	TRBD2	TGCGCCAGCAGCTTGCGGTCTAGCGGGAGCTACAATGAGCAGTTCTTC	CASSLRSSGSYNEQFF
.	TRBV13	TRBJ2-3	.	TGTGCCAGCAGCTCCCCGGACAGGCGGGAAGCAGATACGCAGTATTTT	CASSSPDRREADTQYF
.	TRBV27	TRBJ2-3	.	TGTGCCAGCAGAGGTGGGGCGGGGCGCACAGATACGCAGTATTTT	CASRGGAGRTDTQYF
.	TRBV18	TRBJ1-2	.	TGTGCCAGCTCACCTCAGGGACTCTATGGCTACACCTTC	CASSPQGLYGYTF
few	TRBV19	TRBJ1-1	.	TGTGCCAGTAGGATAACCCGGGAGGGGAACACTGAAGCTTTCTTT	CASRITREGNTEAFF
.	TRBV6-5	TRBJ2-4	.	TGTGCCAGCACCCAGGGGTTGGGCAGTAAAAACATTCAGTACTTC	CASTQGLGSKNIQYF
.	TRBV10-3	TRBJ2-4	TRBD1	TGTGCCACGGGACAGGGGGTAGCCAAAAACATTCAGTACTTC	CATGQGVAKNIQYF
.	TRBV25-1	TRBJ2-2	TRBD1	TGTGCCAGCAGTGAAAGATGGGGACAGAGCACCGGGGAGCTGTTTTTT	CASSERWGQSTGELFF